The clone carrying this T cell receptor (beta chain) came up once. This specimen belongs to a study of blood T cell repertoires in COVID-19. Study overall: The samples span acute and convalescent COVID-19 from the United States, Italy and Spain. Sample material is recorded as cDNA or gDNA derived from T cells, B-cell-depleted T cells, or PBMCs.

In the study's own analysis: Amplifying reference gene primers gave estimates of nucleated cell counts. Assay used: immunoSEQ multiplex PCR; TCRdb lists only in-frame clones, some missing. From that table come the V and J calls and clone size; the DNA was used to work out D and trimming. The table shows approximately 300,000 clones, with roughly nine tenths occurring only once. Germline V gene sequence: CDR1 LNHDA, CDR2 SQIVND (reference sequence). Trimming pared 5 bases from V and 1 base from J, leaving 21 bases between. The CDR3 is 18 amino acids. The chain has TRBV19 and TRBJ2-4; weak D call: TRBD1 (6 bases). Sequencing input: peripheral blood. This TCR was sampled from a man between 18 and 35 years old with active or convalescent COVID-19. CDR3: CASSSRDTASRAKNIQYF. CDR3 nucleotides: TGTGCCAGTAGTTCCCGGGACACGGCCTCCCGGGCCAAAAACATTCAGTACTTC.